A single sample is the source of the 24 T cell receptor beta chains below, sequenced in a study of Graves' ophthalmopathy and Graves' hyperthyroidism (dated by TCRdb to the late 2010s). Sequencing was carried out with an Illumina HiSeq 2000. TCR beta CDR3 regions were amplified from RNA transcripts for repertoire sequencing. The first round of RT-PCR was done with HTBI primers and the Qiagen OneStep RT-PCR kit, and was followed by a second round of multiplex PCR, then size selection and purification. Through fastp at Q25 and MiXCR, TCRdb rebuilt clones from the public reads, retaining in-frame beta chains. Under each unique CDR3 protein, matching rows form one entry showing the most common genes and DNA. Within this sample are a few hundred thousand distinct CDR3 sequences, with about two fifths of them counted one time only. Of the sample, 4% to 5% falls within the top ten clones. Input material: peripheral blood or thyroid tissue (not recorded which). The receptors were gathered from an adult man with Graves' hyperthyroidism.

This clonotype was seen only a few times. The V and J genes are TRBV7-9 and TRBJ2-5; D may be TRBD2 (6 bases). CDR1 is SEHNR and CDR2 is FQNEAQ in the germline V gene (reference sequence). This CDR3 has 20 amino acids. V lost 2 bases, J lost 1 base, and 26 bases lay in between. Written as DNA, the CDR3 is TGTGCCAGCAGCTTAACCCCCCGGGACTCCCCCTCGCCCATCCAAGAGACCCAGTACTTC. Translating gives CASSLTPRDSPSPIQETQYF.

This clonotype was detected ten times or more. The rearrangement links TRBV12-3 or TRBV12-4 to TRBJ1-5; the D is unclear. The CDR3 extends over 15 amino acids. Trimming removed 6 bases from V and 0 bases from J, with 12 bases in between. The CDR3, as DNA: TGTGCCAGCAGAGTAACGACGGATAGCAATCAGCCCCAGCATTTT. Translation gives CASRVTTDSNQPQHF.

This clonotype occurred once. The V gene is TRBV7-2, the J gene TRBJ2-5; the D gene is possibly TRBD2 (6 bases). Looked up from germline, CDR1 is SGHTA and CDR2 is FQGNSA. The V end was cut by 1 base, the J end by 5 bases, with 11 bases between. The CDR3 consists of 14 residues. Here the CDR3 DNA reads TGTGCCAGCAGCTTAGACTCGGCGGGGGAGACCCAGTACTTC. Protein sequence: CASSLDSAGETQYF.

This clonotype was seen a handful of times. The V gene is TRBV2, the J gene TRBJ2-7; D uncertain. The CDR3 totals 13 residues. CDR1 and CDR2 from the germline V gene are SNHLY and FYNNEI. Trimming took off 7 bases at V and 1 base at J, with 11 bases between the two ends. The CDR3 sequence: CASTARSSYEQYF. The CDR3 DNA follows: TGTGCCAGCACAGCCCGCAGTTCCTACGAGCAGTACTTC.

CDR3 residues: CSVEDLGTGDCNEQYF. As DNA, the CDR3 is TGCAGCGTTGAAGATCTGGGGACAGGGGACTGCAATGAGCAGTACTTC. The chain is built from TRBV29-1 and TRBJ2-7; 10 bases are a match to TRBD1. Trimming at V came to 0 bases and at J to 7 bases, leaving 12 bases not matched to a gene. CDR3 length: 16 amino acids. CDR1 SQVTM and CDR2 ANQGSEA come from the germline V gene.

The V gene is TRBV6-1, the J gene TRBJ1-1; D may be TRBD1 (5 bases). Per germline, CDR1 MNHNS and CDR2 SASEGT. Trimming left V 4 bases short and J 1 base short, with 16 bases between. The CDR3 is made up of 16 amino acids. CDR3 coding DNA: TGTGCCAGCAGTGGGTTACAGAGGGGATCGAACACTGAAGCTTTCTTT. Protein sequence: CASSGLQRGSNTEAFF.

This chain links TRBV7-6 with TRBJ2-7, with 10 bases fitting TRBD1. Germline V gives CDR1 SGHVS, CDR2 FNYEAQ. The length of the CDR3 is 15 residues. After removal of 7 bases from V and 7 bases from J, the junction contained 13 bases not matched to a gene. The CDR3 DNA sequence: TGTGCCAGCACCCCGGACAGGGGGAGTTGGGTTGAGCAGTACTTC. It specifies CASTPDRGSWVEQYF.

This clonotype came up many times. DNA for the CDR3: TGTGCCAGCATCGGGACAGGCCCCATTTACGAGCAGTACTTC. It codes for CASIGTGPIYEQYF. The chain couples TRBV6-5 to TRBJ2-7, with 8 nucleotides matching TRBD1. The CDR3 is 14 residues long. V was clipped by 7 bases and J by 4 bases; unmatched bases: 9. Per the germline V gene, CDR1 is MNHEY and CDR2 is SVGAGI.

The CDR3 loop is CASSLLSGRGGQETQYF. The CDR3 DNA reads TGTGCCAGCAGTTTACTTTCCGGCAGGGGTGGTCAAGAGACCCAGTACTTC. The V gene is TRBV12-3 or TRBV12-4, the J gene TRBJ2-5, with D tentatively TRBD1 (6 bases). CDR3 size: 17 residues. V lost 2 bases and J lost 2, with 18 bases in between.

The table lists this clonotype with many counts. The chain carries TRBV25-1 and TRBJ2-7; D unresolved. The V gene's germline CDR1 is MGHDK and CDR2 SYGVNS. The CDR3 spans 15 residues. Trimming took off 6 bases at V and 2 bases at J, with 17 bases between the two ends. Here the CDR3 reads CASSLLNHGAYEQYF. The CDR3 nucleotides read TGTGCCAGCAGCCTATTGAACCACGGAGCCTACGAGCAGTACTTC.

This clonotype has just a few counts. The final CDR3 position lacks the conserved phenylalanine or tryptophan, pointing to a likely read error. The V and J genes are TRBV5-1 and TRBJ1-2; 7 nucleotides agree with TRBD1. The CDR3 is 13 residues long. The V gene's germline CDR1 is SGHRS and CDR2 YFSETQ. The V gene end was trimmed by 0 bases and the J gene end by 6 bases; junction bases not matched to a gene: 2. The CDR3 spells CASSLGQGDGYTL. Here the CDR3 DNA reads TGCGCCAGCAGCTTGGGACAGGGCGATGGCTACACCCTC.

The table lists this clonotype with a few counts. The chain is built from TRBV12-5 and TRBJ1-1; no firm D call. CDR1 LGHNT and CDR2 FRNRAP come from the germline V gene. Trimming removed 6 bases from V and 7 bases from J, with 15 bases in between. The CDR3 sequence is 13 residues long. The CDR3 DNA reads TGTGCTAGTGGCCCTGGGCAGGCGGGTGAAGCTTTCTTT. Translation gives CASGPGQAGEAFF.

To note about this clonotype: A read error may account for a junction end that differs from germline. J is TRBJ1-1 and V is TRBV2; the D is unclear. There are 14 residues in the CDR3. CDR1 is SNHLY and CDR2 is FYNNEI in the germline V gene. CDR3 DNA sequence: TGTGCCAGCAGTGAAAACAGACCAAACACTGAAGATTTCTTT. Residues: CASSENRPNTEDFF.

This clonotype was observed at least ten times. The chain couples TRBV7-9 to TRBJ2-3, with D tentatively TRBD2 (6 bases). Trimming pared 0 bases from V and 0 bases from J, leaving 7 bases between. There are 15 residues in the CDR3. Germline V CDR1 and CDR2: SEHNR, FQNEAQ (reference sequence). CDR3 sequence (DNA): TGTGCCAGCAGCTTAGCCGGGGGAAGCACAGATACGCAGTATTTT. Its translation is CASSLAGGSTDTQYF.

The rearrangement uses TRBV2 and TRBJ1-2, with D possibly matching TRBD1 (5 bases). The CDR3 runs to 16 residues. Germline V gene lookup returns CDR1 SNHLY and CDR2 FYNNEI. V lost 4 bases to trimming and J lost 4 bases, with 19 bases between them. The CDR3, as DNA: TGTGCCAGCAGTGCTAGTACTTCAGGGAAGGTCTATGGCTACACCTTC. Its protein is CASSASTSGKVYGYTF.

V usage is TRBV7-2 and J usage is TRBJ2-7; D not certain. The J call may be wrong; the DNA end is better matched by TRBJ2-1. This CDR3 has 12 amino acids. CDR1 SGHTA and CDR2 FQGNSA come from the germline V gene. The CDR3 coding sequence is TGTGCCAGCAGCTTGTTCCGCCATGAGCAGTTCTTC. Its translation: CASSLFRHEQFF.

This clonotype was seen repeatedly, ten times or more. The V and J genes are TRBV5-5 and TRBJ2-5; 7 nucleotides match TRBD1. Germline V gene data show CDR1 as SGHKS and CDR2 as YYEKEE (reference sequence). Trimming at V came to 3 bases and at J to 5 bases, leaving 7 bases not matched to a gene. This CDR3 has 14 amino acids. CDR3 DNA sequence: TGTGCCAGCAGCTCCGGGACAGAGGAGGAGACCCAGTACTTC. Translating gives CASSSGTEEETQYF.

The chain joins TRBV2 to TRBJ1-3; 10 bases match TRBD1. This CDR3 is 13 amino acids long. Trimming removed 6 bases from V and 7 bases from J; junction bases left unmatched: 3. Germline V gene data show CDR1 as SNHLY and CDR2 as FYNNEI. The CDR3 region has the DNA TGTGCCAGCAGAGGGACAGGGGCGAACACCATATATTTT. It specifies CASRGTGANTIYF. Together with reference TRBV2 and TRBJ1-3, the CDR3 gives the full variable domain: EPEVTQTPSHQVTQMGQEVILRCVPISNHLYFYWYRQILGQKVEFLVSFYNNEISEKSEIFDDQFSVERPDGSNFTLKIRSTKLEDSAMYFCASRGTGANTIYFGEGSWLTVV.

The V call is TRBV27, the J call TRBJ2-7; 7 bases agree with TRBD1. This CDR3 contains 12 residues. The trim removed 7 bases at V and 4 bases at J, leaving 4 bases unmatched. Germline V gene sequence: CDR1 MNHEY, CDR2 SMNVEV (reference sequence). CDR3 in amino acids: CASIRGSYEQYF. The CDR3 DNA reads TGTGCCAGCATCAGGGGGAGTTACGAGCAGTACTTC.

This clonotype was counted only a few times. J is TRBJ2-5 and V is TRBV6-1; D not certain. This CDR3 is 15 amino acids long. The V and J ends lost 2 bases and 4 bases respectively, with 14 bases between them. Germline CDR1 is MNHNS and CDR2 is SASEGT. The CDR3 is CASSEQPGGVETQYF. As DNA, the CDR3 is TGTGCCAGCAGTGAACAGCCCGGTGGTGTAGAGACCCAGTACTTC.

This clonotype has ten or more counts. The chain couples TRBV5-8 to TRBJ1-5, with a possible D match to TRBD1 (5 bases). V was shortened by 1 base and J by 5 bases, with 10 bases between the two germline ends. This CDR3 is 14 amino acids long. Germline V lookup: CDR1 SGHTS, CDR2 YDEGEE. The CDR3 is CASSLTLGDQPQHF. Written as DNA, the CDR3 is TGTGCCAGCAGCTTGACGTTGGGGGATCAGCCCCAGCATTTT.

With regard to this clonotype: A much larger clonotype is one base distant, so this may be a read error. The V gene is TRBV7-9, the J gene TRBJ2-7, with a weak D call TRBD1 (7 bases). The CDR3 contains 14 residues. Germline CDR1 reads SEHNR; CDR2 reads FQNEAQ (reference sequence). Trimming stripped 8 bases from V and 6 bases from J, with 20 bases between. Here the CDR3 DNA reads TGTGCCAGCGGCGCACGACAGGGACTTGTCGAGCAGTACTTC. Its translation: CASGARQGLVEQYF.

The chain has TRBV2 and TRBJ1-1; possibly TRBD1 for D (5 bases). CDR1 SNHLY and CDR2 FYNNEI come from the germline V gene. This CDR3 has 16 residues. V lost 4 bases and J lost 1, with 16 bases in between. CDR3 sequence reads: CASSAIGGDPNTEAFF. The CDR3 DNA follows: TGTGCCAGCAGTGCAATAGGAGGGGATCCGAACACTGAAGCTTTCTTT.

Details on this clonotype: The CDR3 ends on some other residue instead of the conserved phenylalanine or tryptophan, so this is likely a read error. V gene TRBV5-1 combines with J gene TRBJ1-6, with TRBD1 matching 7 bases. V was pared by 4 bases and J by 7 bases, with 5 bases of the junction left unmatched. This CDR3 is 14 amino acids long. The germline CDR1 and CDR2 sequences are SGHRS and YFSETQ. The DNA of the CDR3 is TGCGCCAGCAGCACCGGGACAGCCAATTCACCCCTCCACCTT. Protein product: CASSTGTANSPLHL.